This T cell receptor (beta chain) is from a study of shared clonotypes between healthy human individuals. Findings and limits, study-wide: Clonotype sharing among donors, it was expected, would be affected by sequencing depth. Naive CD4 clonotypes overlapped across a handful of donors at roughly 5.1%. Blood was the only sampled material, and tissue repertoires likely differ.

J was trimmed by 7 bases and V by 2 bases; bases with no gene match: 10. The germline V gene has CDR1 MNHEY and CDR2 SVGAGI. This CDR3 comprises 15 residues. Methods used by the authors: Junction-only immunoSEQ sequences carried no quality scores, so filtering differed. The assay was immunoSEQ multiplex PCR, and TCRdb's table has in-frame clones only and misses some. That table gives V, J and clone size, and the DNA gave D and trimming. There are roughly 2.5 million clones in the sample; approximately 94% occur only once, and around 0.15% lies in the top ten. Notes on this clone: No antigen is known for it.

The rearrangement uses TRBV6-5 and TRBJ1-2; 7 positions match TRBD1. The sequenced sample was naive CD4+ T cells sorted from blood. Noted subset: CD45RA+ positively selected. This sequence originates from a man in his late teens or twenties in good health. The CDR3 DNA sequence: TGTGCCAGCAGTTACCAACCTAACAGGGGTGGTGGCTACACCTTC. Its translation is CASSYQPNRGGGYTF.